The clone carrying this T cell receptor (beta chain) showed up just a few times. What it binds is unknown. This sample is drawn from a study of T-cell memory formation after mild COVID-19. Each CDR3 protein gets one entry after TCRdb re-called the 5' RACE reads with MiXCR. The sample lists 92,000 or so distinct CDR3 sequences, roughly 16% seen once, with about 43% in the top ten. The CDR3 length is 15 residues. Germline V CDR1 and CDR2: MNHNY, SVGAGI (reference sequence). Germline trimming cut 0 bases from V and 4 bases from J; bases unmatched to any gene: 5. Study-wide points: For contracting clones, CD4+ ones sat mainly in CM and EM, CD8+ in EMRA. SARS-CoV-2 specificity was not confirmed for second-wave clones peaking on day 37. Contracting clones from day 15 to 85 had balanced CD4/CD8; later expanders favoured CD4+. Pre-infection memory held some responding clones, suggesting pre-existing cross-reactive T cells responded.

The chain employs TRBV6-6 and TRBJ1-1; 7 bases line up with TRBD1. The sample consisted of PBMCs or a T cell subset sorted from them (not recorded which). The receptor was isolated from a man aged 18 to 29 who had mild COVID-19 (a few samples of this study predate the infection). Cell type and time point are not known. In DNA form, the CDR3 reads TGTGCCAGCAGTTACTCCGTTGGACAGGTCACTGAAGCTTTCTTT. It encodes CASSYSVGQVTEAFF.